The entry below gives a single TCR beta chain sequence along with its context. Its antigen remains unidentified. The CDR3 is 18 residues long. Per germline, CDR1 MDHEN and CDR2 SYDVKM. V shed 3 bases and J 0 bases; nucleotides not matched to a gene: 4. The source of the sample is a study of cytotoxic CD8 clonotypes in ibrutinib-treated CLL. Background on the study: Included were approximately 10 relapsed/refractory and about 14 treatment-naive patients, of whom roughly 17 were IGHV unmutated.

Here immunoSEQ multiplex PCR was the method, and the copy in TCRdb shows in-frame clones only, minus some. The data show fewer than 400,000 clones, around 66% seen once. Study-level points and caveats: Pretreatment clonality was elevated relative to age-matched healthy donors and paralleled circulating CD8+ T-cell counts. Clonality increased at ibrutinib response and stayed stable in sustained remission. At progression, however, it fell back toward baseline.

This TCR was recovered from a human donor with chronic lymphocytic leukemia. The sample was PBMCs, taken after 36 months of ibrutinib treatment. This rearrangement joins TRBV28 to TRBJ2-6, with 11 positions matching TRBD1. In nucleotides, the CDR3 is TGTGCCAGCAGTTTTCGGACAGGGGGCACCTCTGGGGCCAACGTCCTGACTTTC. Translated: CASSFRTGGTSGANVLTF.